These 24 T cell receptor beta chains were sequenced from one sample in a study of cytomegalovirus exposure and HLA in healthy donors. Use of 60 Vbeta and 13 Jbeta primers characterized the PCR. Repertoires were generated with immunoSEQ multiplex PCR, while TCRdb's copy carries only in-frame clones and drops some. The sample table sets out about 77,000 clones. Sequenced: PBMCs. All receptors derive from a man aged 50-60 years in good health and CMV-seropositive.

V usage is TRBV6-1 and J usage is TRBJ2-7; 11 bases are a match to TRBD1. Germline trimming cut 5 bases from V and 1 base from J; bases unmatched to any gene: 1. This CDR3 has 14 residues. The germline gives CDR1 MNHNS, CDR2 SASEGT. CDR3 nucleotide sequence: TGTGCCAGCAGTCGGGACAGGGGGTCCTACGAGCAGTACGTC. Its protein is CASSRDRGSYEQYV.

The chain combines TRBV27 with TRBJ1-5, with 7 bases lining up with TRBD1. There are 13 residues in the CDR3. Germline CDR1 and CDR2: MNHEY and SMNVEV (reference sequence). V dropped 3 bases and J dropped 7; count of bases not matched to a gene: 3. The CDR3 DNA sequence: TGTGCCAGCAGTTTCTACAGGGGCCAGCCCCAGCATTTT. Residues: CASSFYRGQPQHF.

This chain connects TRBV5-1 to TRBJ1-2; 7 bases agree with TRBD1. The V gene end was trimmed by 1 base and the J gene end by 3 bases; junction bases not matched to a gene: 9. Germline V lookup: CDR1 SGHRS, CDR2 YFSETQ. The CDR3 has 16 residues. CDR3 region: CASSLIDGGTDYGYTF. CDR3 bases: TGCGCCAGCAGCTTGATCGATGGAGGGACAGACTATGGCTACACCTTC.

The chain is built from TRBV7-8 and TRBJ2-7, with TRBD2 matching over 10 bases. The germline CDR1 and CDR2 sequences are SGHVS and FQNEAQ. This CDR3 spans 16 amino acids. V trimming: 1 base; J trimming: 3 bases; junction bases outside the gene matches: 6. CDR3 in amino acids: CASSLESGREGYEQYF. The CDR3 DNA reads TGTGCCAGCAGCTTAGAGAGCGGGAGGGAGGGCTACGAGCAGTACTTC.

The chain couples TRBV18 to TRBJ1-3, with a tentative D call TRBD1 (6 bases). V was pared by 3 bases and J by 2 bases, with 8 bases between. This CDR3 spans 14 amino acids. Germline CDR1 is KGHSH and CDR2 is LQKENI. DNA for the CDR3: TGTGCCAGCTCACCCGGACAGACTGGAAACACCATATATTTT. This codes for CASSPGQTGNTIYF.

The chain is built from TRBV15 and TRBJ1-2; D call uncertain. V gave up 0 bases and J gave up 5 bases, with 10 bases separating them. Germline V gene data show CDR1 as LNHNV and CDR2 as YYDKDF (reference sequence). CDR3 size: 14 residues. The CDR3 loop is CATSREDTVYGYTF. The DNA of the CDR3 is TGTGCCACCAGCAGAGAAGATACGGTTTATGGCTACACCTTC.

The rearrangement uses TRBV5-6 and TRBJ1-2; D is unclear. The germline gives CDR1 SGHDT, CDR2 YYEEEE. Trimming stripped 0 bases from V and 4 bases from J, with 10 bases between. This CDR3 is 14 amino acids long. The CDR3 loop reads CASSLEEDAYGYTF. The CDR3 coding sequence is TGTGCCAGCAGCTTGGAAGAGGATGCCTATGGCTACACCTTC.

The CDR3 region is CASSAGTSGSVQYF. The CDR3 DNA is TGTGCCAGCAGCGCCGGGACTAGCGGGAGCGTGCAGTACTTC. The rearrangement uses TRBV7-2 and TRBJ2-7; 14 bases align to TRBD2. This CDR3 region has 14 residues. Trimming cost V 5 bases and J 9 bases; bases outside gene matches: 6. Germline CDR1 and CDR2: SGHTA and FQGNSA.

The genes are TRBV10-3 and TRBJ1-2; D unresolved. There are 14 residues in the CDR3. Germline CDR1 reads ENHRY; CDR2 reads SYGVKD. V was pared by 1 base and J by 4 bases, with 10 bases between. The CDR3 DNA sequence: TGTGCCATCAGTGAGTGGAAGGGAGGCTATGGCTACACCTTC. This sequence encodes CAISEWKGGYGYTF.

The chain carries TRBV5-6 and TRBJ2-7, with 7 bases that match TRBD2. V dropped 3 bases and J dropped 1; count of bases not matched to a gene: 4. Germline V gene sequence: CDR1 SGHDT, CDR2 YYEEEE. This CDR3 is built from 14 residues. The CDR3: CASSSDGGSYEQYF. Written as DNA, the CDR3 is TGTGCCAGCAGCTCGGACGGGGGGTCCTACGAGCAGTACTTC.

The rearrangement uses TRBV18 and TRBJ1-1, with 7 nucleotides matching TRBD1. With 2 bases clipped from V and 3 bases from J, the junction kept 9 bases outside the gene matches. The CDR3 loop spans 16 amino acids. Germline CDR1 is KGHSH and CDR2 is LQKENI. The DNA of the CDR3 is TGTGCCAGCTCACCATATTTAGGGCAGGGGGACACTGAAGCTTTCTTT. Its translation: CASSPYLGQGDTEAFF.

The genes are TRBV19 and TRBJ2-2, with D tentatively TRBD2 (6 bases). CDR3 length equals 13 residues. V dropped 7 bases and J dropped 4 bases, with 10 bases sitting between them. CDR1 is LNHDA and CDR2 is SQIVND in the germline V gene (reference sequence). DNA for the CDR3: TGTGCCAGTAAAAAGGGAGGCACCGGGGAGCTGTTTTTT. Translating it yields CASKKGGTGELFF.

CDR3 amino acids: CASSQQLGFTEAFF. DNA of the CDR3: TGCGCCAGCAGCCAACAACTAGGCTTCACTGAAGCTTTCTTT. This chain connects TRBV4-1 to TRBJ1-1; no firm D call. Germline V gene sequence: CDR1 MGHRA, CDR2 YSYEKL. The CDR3 runs 14 residues. Trimming took off 2 bases at V and 4 bases at J, with 11 bases between the two ends.

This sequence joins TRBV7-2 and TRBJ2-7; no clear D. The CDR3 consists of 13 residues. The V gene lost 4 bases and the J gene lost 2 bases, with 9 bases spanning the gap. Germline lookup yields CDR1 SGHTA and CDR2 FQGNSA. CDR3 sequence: CASSSTYTYEQYV. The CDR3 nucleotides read TGTGCCAGCAGCTCGACTTACACCTACGAGCAGTACGTC.

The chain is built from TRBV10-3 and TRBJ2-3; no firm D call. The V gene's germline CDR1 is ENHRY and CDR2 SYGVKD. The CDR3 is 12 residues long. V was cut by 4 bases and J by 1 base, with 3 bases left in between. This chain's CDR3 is CAISVGTDTQYF. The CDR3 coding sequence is TGTGCCATCAGTGTCGGCACAGATACGCAGTATTTT.

The chain's CDR3 is CASSSRQSVYEQYF. The CDR3 DNA is TGTGCCAGCAGTTCCCGACAATCCGTCTACGAGCAGTACTTC. The chain links TRBV28 to TRBJ2-7; D unclear. V lost 4 bases to trimming and J lost 3 bases, with 13 bases between them. Germline V lookup: CDR1 MDHEN, CDR2 SYDVKM. The length of the CDR3 is 14 residues.

CDR3 coding DNA: TGTGCCAGCAGTGAAAGACTAGCGGGAGGAGCGGAGACCCAGTACTTC. Translated, it gives CASSERLAGGAETQYF. The V call is TRBV6-1, the J call TRBJ2-5; 13 positions match TRBD2. The CDR3 is made up of 16 amino acids. The germline V gene has CDR1 MNHNS and CDR2 SASEGT. V dropped 2 bases and J dropped 5; count of bases not matched to a gene: 5.

This CDR3 reads CASSLEAGMVFQPQHF. The CDR3, as DNA: TGTGCCAGCAGTTTAGAGGCAGGGATGGTTTTTCAGCCCCAGCATTTT. The rearrangement joins TRBV28 to TRBJ1-5; possibly TRBD1 for D (5 bases). Germline values: CDR1 MDHEN, CDR2 SYDVKM. The CDR3 totals 16 residues. The germline V and J ends were trimmed by 2 bases and 6 bases, with 17 bases remaining between them.

CDR3 protein: CASSAEGQGEDTQYF. The CDR3 nucleotides are TGTGCCAGCTCAGCGGAGGGGCAGGGGGAAGATACGCAGTATTTT. The V call is TRBV18, the J call TRBJ2-3, with D possibly TRBD1 on 7 matching bases. CDR1 KGHSH and CDR2 LQKENI come from the germline V gene. The CDR3 totals 15 residues. The V end lost 5 bases, the J end lost 5 bases, and 17 bases lay between the germline ends.

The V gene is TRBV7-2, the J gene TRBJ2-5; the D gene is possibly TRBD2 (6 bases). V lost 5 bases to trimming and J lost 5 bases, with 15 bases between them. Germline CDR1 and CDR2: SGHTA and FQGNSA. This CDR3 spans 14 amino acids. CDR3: CASSVGGGRETQYF. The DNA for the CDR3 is TGTGCCAGCAGCGTAGGTGGGGGGAGGGAGACCCAGTACTTC.

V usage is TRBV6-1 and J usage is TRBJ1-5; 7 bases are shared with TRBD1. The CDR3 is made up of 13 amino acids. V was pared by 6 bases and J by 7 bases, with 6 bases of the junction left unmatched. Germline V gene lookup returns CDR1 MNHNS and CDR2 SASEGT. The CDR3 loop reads CASRQGFLQPQHF. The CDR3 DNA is TGTGCCAGCAGACAGGGGTTCCTCCAGCCCCAGCATTTT.

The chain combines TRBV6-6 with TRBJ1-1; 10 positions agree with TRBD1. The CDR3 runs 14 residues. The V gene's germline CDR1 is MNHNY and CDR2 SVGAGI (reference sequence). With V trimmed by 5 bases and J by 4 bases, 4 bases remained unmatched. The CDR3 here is CASSTWTGGTEAFF. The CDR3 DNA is TGTGCCAGCAGTACCTGGACAGGGGGCACTGAAGCTTTCTTT.

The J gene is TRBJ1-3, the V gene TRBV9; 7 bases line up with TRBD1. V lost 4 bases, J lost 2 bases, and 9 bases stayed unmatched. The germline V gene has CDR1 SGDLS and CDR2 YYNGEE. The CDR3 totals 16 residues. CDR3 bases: TGTGCCAGCAGCCCCAGACAGGGAGGACCTGGAAACACCATATATTTT. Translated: CASSPRQGGPGNTIYF.

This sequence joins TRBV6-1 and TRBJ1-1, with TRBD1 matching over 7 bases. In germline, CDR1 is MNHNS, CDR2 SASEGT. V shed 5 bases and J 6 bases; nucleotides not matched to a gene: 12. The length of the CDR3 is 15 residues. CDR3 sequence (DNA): TGTGCCAGCAGTCAGGGGGACGGCCGAGTTTCTGAAGCTTTCTTT. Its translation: CASSQGDGRVSEAFF.